One sample yielded the 22 T cell receptor beta chains listed below, sequenced in a study of blood T cell repertoires in COVID-19 (dated by TCRdb to about 2020). Libraries came from the immunoSEQ multiplex PCR assay. TCRdb mirrors the immuneACCESS table, restricted to in-frame sequences. Some clones are absent from its copies; in checked studies, under half trace to an unresolved V gene, and the reason for the others is unknown. The sample records 250,000 to 300,000 clones, more than 75% of which are singletons. The top ten hold roughly 2% of the sample. Sequenced sample: PBMCs or T cells enriched from blood (not recorded which). The receptor source for this set is a woman aged 55 to 70 in a cohort exposed to, infected with or recovered from COVID-19 (not recorded which).

This clone has only one observation. The CDR3 region is CASSELGGSYTF. The CDR3, as DNA: TGTGCCAGCAGTGAATTAGGAGGCAGCTACACCTTC. V gene TRBV25-1 combines with J gene TRBJ1-2, with D unclear. V was clipped by 1 base and J by 9 bases, with 9 bases between them. CDR3 length: 12 residues. CDR1 and CDR2 (germline): MGHDK, SYGVNS.

This clone came up a few times. This chain joins TRBV9 and TRBJ2-1; D remains ambiguous. This CDR3 contains 13 residues. Germline V gene lookup returns CDR1 SGDLS and CDR2 YYNGEE. V lost 0 bases and J lost 10, with 11 bases in between. CDR3 protein: CASSVENKREQFF. DNA of the CDR3: TGTGCCAGCAGCGTAGAGAACAAGCGAGAGCAGTTCTTC.

This clone has just one count. The chain is built from TRBV28 and TRBJ2-7, with D perhaps matching TRBD2 (6 bases). Germline V lookup: CDR1 MDHEN, CDR2 SYDVKM. V lost 5 bases and J lost 6, with 23 bases in between. The CDR3 has 16 amino acids. This chain's CDR3 is CASSQLGGLSTREQYF. As DNA, the CDR3 is TGTGCCAGCAGTCAGCTTGGGGGGTTATCGACCCGCGAGCAGTACTTC.

This chain uses TRBV11-2 with TRBJ2-4; tentative D call: TRBD1 (6 bases). Germline CDR1 reads SGHAT; CDR2 reads FQNNGV. V lost 5 bases and J lost 0, with 17 bases in between. The CDR3 has 17 residues. This CDR3 is CASSRTTSGVAKNIQYF. DNA for the CDR3: TGTGCCAGCAGCCGCACAACTTCAGGGGTAGCCAAAAACATTCAGTACTTC.

The chain employs TRBV7-2 and TRBJ2-6; D is possibly TRBD2 (6 bases). Between the trimmed V and J ends, which lost 4 bases and 0 bases, there was a span of 13 bases. Germline V gene data show CDR1 as SGHTA and CDR2 as FQGNSA. The CDR3 covers 17 residues. The CDR3 DNA is TGTGCCAGCAGCTCCCAGCCCGGGAGCTCTGGGGCCAACGTCCTGACTTTC. It is translated as CASSSQPGSSGANVLTF.

The chain joins TRBV27 to TRBJ2-1, with a tentative D call TRBD2 (6 bases). This CDR3 is built from 13 residues. Germline V gene sequence: CDR1 MNHEY, CDR2 SMNVEV (reference sequence). Trimming removed 0 bases at V and 13 bases at J, with 13 bases between. The CDR3 reads CASSLSGVTSQFF. The CDR3 DNA sequence: TGTGCCAGCAGTTTATCGGGAGTGACTAGTCAGTTCTTC.

The chain carries TRBV27 and TRBJ1-5; 7 nucleotides line up with TRBD1. V lost 4 bases, J lost 5 bases, and 14 bases stayed unmatched. The CDR3 sequence is 17 residues long. Per germline, CDR1 MNHEY and CDR2 SMNVEV (reference sequence). CDR3 in DNA: TGTGCCAGCAGTTCCAACTTGGACAGGACGGGGTATCAGCCCCAGCATTTT. The encoded protein is CASSSNLDRTGYQPQHF.

J is TRBJ1-1 and V is TRBV28; D remains unclear. In germline, CDR1 is MDHEN, CDR2 SYDVKM. The length of the CDR3 is 14 residues. The V end was cut by 3 bases, the J end by 5 bases, with 13 bases between. CDR3 loop: CASSFRVTGTEAFF. CDR3 in DNA: TGTGCCAGCAGTTTTAGGGTCACGGGGACTGAAGCTTTCTTT.

The rearrangement joins TRBV4-3 to TRBJ1-2; TRBD1 is a possible D gene (6 bases). The germline V gene has CDR1 LGHNA and CDR2 YSLEER. The CDR3 spans 15 residues. V lost 3 bases to trimming and J lost 4 bases, with 15 bases between them. The CDR3 DNA reads as TGCGCCAGCAGCCAGGGAACTACAGGGAGCTATGGCTACACCTTC. It is translated as CASSQGTTGSYGYTF.

V and J are TRBV7-2 and TRBJ1-4, with 7 bases fitting TRBD1. The CDR3 consists of 13 residues. CDR1 is SGHTA, CDR2 FQGNSA, per germline. V dropped 4 bases and J dropped 7; count of bases not matched to a gene: 3. In nucleotides, the CDR3 is TGTGCCAGCAGCTCGAACAGGGGTGAAAAACTGTTTTTT. This codes for CASSSNRGEKLFF.

This clone occurred a few times. The V call is TRBV18, the J call TRBJ2-5, with TRBD2 matching over 8 bases. Germline V gene data show CDR1 as KGHSH and CDR2 as LQKENI. V gave up 8 bases and J gave up 9 bases; unmatched junction bases: 11. The CDR3 sequence is 13 residues long. DNA for the CDR3: TGTGCCAGCATAAAAGGGACTAGTGACGCCCAGTACTTC. Protein: CASIKGTSDAQYF.

The J gene is TRBJ1-5, the V gene TRBV7-2; perhaps TRBD1 as D (6 bases). Looked up from germline, CDR1 is SGHTA and CDR2 is FQGNSA. V was cut by 2 bases and J by 7 bases, with 9 bases left in between. The CDR3 has 13 residues. CDR3 in DNA: TGTGCCAGCAGCTTATCGGGACAACAGCCCCAGCATTTT. It is translated as CASSLSGQQPQHF.

The rearrangement uses TRBV7-5 and TRBJ2-7; the table names TRBD2, a call not compared with the DNA. TRBV7-5 is deemed a pseudogene. CDR3 length: 18 residues. The CDR3 DNA is TGTGCCGGGCGAGTGTTAACAGAACTAGCGAGAGATAACTACGAGCAGTACTTC. This encodes CAGRVLTELARDNYEQYF.

The chain links TRBV11-2 to TRBJ2-7; maybe TRBD1 (6 bases). This CDR3 is 15 amino acids long. Trimming stripped 1 base from V and 3 bases from J, with 13 bases between. Per the germline V gene, CDR1 is SGHAT and CDR2 is FQNNGV. The CDR3 nucleotides are TGTGCCAGCAGCTTAGGGACAGCCTCCTACTACGAGCAGTACTTC. Its protein is CASSLGTASYYEQYF.

To note about this clone: At the DNA level, this CDR3 is encoded by other sequences in the same sample as well. The chain uses TRBV9 and TRBJ2-5; unclear D gene. Germline loops: CDR1 SGDLS, CDR2 YYNGEE. This CDR3 is built from 13 residues. The V and J ends lost 0 bases and 5 bases respectively, with 8 bases between them. The CDR3 DNA reads TGTGCCAGCAGCGTAGCTACCGGGGAGACCCAGTACTTC. This sequence encodes CASSVATGETQYF.

Only one count was recorded for this clone. The chain recombines TRBV5-4 with TRBJ2-3, with TRBD2 matching over 12 bases. Germline CDR1 reads SGHNT; CDR2 reads YYREEE (reference sequence). With V trimmed by 2 bases and J by 5 bases, 6 bases remained unmatched. The CDR3 is 16 residues long. The CDR3 DNA sequence: TGTGCCAGCAGCTTAAGGGCTAGCGGGAGGGGAGATACGCAGTATTTT. Translation: CASSLRASGRGDTQYF.

The rearrangement uses TRBV7-9 and TRBJ1-4; D possibly corresponds to TRBD1 (6 bases). The V end was cut by 0 bases, the J end by 1 base, with 15 bases between. Per the germline V gene, CDR1 is SEHNR and CDR2 is FQNEAQ (reference sequence). This CDR3 comprises 18 residues. For the CDR3, the DNA is TGTGCCAGCAGCTTAGCCCTCTCGGGGGGCAAAACTAATGAAAAACTGTTTTTT. Translated: CASSLALSGGKTNEKLFF.

The chain employs TRBV28 and TRBJ2-7, with 10 bases lining up with TRBD2. The CDR3 is made up of 15 amino acids. Germline values: CDR1 MDHEN, CDR2 SYDVKM. V trimming: 6 bases; J trimming: 1 base; junction bases outside the gene matches: 6. CDR3 bases: TGTGCCAGCAGCGCAGGGACTAGCGATTCCTACGAGCAGTACTTC. Residues: CASSAGTSDSYEQYF.

The J gene is TRBJ1-2, the V gene TRBV25-1; no firm D call. V gave up 6 bases and J gave up 4 bases, with 12 bases separating them. The germline V gene encodes CDR1 MGHDK and CDR2 SYGVNS. The CDR3 totals 13 residues. CDR3 sequence (DNA): TGTGCCAGCAGGGGAGGCAGACCCTATGGCTACACCTTC. As protein: CASRGGRPYGYTF.

The rearrangement joins TRBV27 to TRBJ2-1; 7 bases match TRBD2. This CDR3 is built from 14 residues. In germline, CDR1 is MNHEY, CDR2 SMNVEV (reference sequence). V trimming: 8 bases; J trimming: 6 bases; junction bases outside the gene matches: 10. CDR3 region: CASAFRGSGNEQFF. DNA for the CDR3: TGTGCCAGCGCTTTTCGCGGGAGTGGCAATGAGCAGTTCTTC.

J is TRBJ1-2 and V is TRBV2; tentative D call: TRBD1 (5 bases). The CDR3 extends over 13 amino acids. Germline CDR1 SNHLY, CDR2 FYNNEI. V dropped 8 bases and J dropped 1 base, with 11 bases sitting between them. CDR3 DNA sequence: TGTGCCAGCGCGGGACTGCTTAACTATGGCTACACCTTC. Translation gives CASAGLLNYGYTF.

V is TRBV7-9 and J is TRBJ2-3; D perhaps matches TRBD1 (6 bases). V was cut by 5 bases and J by 0 bases, with 12 bases left in between. This CDR3 contains 15 residues. Per germline, CDR1 SEHNR and CDR2 FQNEAQ (reference sequence). The CDR3, as DNA: TGTGCCAGCAGCCCCCCAGGGGATAGCACAGATACGCAGTATTTT. This encodes CASSPPGDSTDTQYF.